The clone carrying this TCR beta chain was observed at least ten times. The antigen remains unidentified. Unique molecular identifiers were incorporated into the prepared TCRbeta library. TCRdb reanalysed the PCR reads using MiXCR and keeps one entry per CDR3 protein. Among a few hundred thousand distinct CDR3 sequences listed, approximately 10% were seen once. Between the trimmed V and J ends, which lost 3 bases and 0 bases, there was a span of 15 bases. The CDR3 length is 17 residues. Per the germline V gene, CDR1 is LGHNA and CDR2 is YSLEER. The record originates from a study of T-cell reconstitution after alpha-beta-depleted transplantation in children. Findings of the study overall: T-cell numbers and diversity, one year after transplant, stemmed largely from T cells that were newly produced.

This clonotype was obtained from a child in the first two years of life with acute myeloid leukemia, due to receive a stem cell transplant. The rearrangement joins TRBV4-3 to TRBJ2-1, with D perhaps matching TRBD2 (5 bases). Source: PBMCs, taken before TCRalphabeta/CD19-depleted stem cell transplant. The CDR3 coding sequence is TGCGCCAGCAGCCAGTCGTTTAGCGTTAGCTCCTACAATGAGCAGTTCTTC. This codes for CASSQSFSVSSYNEQFF.